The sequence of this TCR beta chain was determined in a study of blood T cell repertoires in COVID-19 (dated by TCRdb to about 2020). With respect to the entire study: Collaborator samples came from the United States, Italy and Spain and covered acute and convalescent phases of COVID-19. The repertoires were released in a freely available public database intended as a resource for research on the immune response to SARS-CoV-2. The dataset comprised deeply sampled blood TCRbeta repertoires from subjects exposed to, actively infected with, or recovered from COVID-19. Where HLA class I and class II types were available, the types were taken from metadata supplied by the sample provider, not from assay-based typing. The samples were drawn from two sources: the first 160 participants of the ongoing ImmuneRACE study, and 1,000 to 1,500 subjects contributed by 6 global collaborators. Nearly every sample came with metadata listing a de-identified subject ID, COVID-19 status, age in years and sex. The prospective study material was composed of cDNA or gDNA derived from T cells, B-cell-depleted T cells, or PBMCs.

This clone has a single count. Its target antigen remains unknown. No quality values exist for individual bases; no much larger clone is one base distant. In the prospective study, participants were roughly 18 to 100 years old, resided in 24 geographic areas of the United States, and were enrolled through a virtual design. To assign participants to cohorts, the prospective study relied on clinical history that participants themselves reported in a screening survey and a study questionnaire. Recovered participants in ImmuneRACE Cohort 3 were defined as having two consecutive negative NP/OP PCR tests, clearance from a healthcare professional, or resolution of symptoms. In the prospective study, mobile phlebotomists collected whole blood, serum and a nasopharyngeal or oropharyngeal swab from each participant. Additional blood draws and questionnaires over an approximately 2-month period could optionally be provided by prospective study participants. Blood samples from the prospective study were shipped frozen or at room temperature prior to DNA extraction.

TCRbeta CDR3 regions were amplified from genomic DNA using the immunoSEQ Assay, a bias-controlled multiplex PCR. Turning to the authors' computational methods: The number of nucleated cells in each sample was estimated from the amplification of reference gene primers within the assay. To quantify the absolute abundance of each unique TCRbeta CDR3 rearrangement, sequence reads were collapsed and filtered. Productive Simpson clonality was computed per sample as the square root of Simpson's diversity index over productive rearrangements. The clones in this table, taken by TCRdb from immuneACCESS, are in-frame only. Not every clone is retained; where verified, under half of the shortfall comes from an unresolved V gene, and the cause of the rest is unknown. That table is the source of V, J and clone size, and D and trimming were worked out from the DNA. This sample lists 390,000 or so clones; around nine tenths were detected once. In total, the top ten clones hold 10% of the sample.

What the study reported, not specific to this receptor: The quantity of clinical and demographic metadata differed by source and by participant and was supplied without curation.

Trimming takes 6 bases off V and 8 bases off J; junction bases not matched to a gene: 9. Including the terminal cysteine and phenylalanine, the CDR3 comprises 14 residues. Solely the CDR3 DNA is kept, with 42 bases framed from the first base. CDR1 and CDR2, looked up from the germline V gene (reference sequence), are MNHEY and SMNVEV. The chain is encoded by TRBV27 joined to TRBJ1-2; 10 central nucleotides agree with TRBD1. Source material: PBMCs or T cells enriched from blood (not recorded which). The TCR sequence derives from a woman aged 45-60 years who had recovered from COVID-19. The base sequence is TGTGCCAGCAGGTCCGGGACAGGGGTAAAAGGCTACACCTTC. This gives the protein CASRSGTGVKGYTF.